There are many counts of the clone carrying this T cell receptor beta chain. This specimen belongs to a study of T-cell reconstitution after alpha-beta-depleted transplantation in children. It was with unique molecular identifiers that the TCRbeta library was prepared. TCRdb fed the PCR reads into MiXCR, producing one record per CDR3 protein. The repertoire holds around 600,000 distinct CDR3 sequences, with around a sixth as singletons. Trimming stripped 0 bases from V and 3 bases from J, with 6 bases between. This CDR3 comprises 13 residues. Germline V gene data show CDR1 as MNHEY and CDR2 as SVGAGI.

V is TRBV6-5 and J is TRBJ2-7; D remains unclear. This specimen consisted of PBMCs from the stem cell graft donor, obtained from the stem cell graft. This receptor was taken from a human donor who donated a stem cell graft to a child with acute myeloid leukemia. CDR3 residues: CASSYSIGYEQYF. The CDR3 DNA follows: TGTGCCAGCAGTTACTCGATTGGCTACGAGCAGTACTTC.